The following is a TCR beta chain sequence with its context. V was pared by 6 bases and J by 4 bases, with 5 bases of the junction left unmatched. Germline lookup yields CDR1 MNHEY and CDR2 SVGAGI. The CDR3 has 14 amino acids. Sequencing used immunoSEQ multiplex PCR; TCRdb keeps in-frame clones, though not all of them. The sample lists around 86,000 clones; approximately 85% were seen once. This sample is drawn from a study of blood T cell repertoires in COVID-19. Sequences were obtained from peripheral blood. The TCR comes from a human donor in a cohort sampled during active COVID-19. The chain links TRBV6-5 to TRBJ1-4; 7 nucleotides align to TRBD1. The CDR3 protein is CASSRDSFNEKLFF. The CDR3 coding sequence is TGTGCCAGCAGCCGGGACAGTTTTAATGAAAAACTGTTTTTT.